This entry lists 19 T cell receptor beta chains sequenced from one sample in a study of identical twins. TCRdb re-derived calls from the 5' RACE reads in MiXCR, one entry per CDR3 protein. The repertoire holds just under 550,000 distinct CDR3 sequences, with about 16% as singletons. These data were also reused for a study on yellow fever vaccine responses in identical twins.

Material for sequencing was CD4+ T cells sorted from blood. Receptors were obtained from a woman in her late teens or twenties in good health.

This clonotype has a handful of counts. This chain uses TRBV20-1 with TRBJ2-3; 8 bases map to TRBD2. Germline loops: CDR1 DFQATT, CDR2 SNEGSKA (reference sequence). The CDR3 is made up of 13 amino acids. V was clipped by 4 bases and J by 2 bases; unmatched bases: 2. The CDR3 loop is CSATGLATDTQYF. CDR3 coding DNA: TGCAGTGCTACTGGACTAGCCACAGATACGCAGTATTTT.

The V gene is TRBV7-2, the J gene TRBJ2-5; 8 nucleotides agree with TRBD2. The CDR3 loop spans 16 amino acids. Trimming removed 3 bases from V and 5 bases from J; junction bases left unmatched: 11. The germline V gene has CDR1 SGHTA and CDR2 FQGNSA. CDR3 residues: CASSFLAGPLGETQYF. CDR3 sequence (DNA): TGTGCCAGCAGCTTTTTAGCGGGGCCTCTAGGGGAGACCCAGTACTTC.

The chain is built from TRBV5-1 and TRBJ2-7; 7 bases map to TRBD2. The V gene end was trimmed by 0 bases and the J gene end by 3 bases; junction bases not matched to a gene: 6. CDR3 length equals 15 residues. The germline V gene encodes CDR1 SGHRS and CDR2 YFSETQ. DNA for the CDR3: TGCGCCAGCAGCTTGGCTAGCGGAGTCCTCTACGAGCAGTACTTC. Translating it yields CASSLASGVLYEQYF.

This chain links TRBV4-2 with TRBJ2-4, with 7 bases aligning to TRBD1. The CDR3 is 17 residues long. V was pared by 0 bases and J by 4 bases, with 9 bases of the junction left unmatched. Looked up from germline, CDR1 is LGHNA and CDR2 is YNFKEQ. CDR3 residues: CASSQEGTGTEKNIQYF. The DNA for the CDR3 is TGTGCCAGCAGCCAAGAGGGTACCGGGACAGAAAAAAACATTCAGTACTTC.

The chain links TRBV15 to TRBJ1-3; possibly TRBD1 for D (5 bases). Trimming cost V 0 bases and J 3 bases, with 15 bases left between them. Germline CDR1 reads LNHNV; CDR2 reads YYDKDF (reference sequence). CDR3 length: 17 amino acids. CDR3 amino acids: CATSRDRTRAVGNTIYF. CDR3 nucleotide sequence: TGTGCCACCAGCAGAGATCGGACCAGGGCAGTTGGAAACACCATATATTTT.

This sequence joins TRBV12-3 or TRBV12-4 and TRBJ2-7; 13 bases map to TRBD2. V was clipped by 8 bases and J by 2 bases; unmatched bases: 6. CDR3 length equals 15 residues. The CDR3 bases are TGTGCCAGCCATGGGGGACTAGCGGGACCCTACGAGCAGTACTTC. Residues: CASHGGLAGPYEQYF.

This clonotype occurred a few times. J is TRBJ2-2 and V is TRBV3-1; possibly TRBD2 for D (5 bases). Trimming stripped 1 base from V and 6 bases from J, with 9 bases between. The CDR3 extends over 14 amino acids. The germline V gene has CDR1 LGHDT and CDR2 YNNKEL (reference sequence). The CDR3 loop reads CASSQVGEAGELFF. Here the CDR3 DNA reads TGTGCCAGCAGCCAAGTCGGGGAAGCCGGGGAGCTGTTTTTT.

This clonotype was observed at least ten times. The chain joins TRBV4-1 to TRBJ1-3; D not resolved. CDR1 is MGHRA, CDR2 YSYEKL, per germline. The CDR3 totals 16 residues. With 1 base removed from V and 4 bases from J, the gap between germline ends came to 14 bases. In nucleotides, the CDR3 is TGCGCCAGCAGCCAAGCAAGGGTATCGGTGGGAAACACCATATATTTT. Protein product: CASSQARVSVGNTIYF.

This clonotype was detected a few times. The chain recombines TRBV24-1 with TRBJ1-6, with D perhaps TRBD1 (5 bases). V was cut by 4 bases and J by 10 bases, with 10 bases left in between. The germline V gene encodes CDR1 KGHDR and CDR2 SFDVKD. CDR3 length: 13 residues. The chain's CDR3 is CATSERGRSPLHF. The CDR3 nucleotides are TGTGCCACCAGTGAAAGGGGTAGGTCACCCCTCCACTTT.

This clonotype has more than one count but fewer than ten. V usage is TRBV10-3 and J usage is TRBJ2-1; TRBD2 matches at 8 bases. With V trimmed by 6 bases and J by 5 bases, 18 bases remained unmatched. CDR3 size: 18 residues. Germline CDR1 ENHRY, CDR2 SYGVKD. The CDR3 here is CAISGPGMERGTNNEQFF. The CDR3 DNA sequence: TGTGCCATCAGCGGCCCCGGGATGGAGCGGGGGACTAACAATGAGCAGTTCTTC.

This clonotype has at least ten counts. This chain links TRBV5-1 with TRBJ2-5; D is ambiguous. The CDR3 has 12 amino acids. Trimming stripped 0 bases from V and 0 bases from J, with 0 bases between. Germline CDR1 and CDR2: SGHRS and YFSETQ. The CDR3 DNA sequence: TGCGCCAGCAGCTTGGACCAAGAGACCCAGTACTTC. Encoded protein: CASSLDQETQYF.

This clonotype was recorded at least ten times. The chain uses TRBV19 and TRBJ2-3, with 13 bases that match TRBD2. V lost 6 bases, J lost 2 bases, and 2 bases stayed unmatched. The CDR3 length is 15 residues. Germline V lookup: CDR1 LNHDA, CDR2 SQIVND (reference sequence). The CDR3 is CASRLAGGHTDTQYF. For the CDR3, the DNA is TGTGCCAGTAGACTAGCGGGAGGGCACACAGATACGCAGTATTTT.

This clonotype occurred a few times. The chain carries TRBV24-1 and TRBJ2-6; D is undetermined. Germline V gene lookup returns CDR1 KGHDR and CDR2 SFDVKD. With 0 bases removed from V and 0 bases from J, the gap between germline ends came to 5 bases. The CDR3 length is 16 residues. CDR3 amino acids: CATSDLQDSGANVLTF. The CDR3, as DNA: TGTGCCACCAGTGATTTGCAGGACTCTGGGGCCAACGTCCTGACTTTC.

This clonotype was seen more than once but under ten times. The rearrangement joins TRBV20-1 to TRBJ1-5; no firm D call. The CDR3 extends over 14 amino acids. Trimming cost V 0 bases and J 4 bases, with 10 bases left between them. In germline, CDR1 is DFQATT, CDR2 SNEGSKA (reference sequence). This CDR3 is CSARDLPGNQPQHF. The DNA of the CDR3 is TGCAGTGCTAGAGATCTGCCAGGTAATCAGCCCCAGCATTTT.

CDR3 residues: CASSPRPRLAGIKYNEQFF. DNA of the CDR3: TGTGCCAGCAGCCCCCGTCCCAGACTAGCTGGGATAAAGTACAATGAGCAGTTCTTC. The chain recombines TRBV9 with TRBJ2-1; TRBD2 aligns across 7 bases. CDR1 SGDLS and CDR2 YYNGEE come from the germline V gene. Germline trimming cut 4 bases from V and 4 bases from J; bases unmatched to any gene: 20. This CDR3 contains 19 residues. Drawing the rest from reference TRBV9 and TRBJ2-1, the complete variable domain is DSGVTQTPKHLITATGQRVTLRCSPRSGDLSVYWYQQSLDQGLQFLIQYYNGEERAKGNILERFSAQQFPDLHSELNLSSLELGDSALYFCASSPRPRLAGIKYNEQFFGPGTRLTVL.

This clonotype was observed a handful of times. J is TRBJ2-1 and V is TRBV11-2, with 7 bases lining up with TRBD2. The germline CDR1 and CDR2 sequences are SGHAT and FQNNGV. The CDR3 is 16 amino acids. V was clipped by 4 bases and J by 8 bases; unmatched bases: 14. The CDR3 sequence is CASSSRPRGGYDEQFF. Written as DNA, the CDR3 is TGTGCCAGCAGCTCCAGACCGAGGGGAGGGTATGATGAGCAGTTCTTC.

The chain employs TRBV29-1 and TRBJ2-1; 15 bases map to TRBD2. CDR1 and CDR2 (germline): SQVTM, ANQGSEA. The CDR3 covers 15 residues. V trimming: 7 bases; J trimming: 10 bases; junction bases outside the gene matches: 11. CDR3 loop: CSANGLAGGQGEQFF. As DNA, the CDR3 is TGCAGCGCCAACGGACTAGCGGGAGGGCAGGGGGAGCAGTTCTTC.

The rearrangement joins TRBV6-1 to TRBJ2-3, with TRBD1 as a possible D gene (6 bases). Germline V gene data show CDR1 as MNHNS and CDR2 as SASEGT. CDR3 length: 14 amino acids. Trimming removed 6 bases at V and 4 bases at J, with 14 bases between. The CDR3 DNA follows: TGTGCCAGCAGACAGAGTTGGGGGCCAGATACGCAGTATTTT. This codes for CASRQSWGPDTQYF.

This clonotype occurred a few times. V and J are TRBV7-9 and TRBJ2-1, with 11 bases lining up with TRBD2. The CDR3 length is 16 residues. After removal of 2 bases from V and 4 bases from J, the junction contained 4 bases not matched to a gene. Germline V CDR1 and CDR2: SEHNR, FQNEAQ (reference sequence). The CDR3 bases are TGTGCCAGCAGCTTACGGACTAGCGGGCCGTACAATGAGCAGTTCTTC. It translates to CASSLRTSGPYNEQFF.